This entry features one T cell receptor beta chain sequence. This clonotype was observed at least ten times. No antigen is known for it. There are no base qualities to consult, and no much larger clone falls within one base. Stable Graves' hyperthyroidism was defined as the absence of progression to ophthalmopathy over 18 months of follow-up. The hyperthyroidism patients were between 18 and 65 years old and newly diagnosed, with a disease duration of less than 2 months. Exclusion was applied to patients with uncontrolled infections, other autoimmune diseases, pregnancy or lactation. Diagnoses were based on clinical symptoms, serum thyroxine and TRAb, thyroid ultrasound and orbital computed tomography. Ficoll-Paque density gradient centrifugation was used to isolate PBMCs from approximately 11 ml of fresh peripheral blood. Trizol reagent was used to extract total RNA, and RNA quality was then checked on an Agilent 2100 Bioanalyzer.

The source of the sample is a study of T cells in Graves' hyperthyroidism and ophthalmopathy (dated by TCRdb to 2018 to 2020). Describing the broader study: Peripheral blood was sampled at the time of initial diagnosis, prior to any treatment. Once sampling was done, hyperthyroidism patients were given methimazole at a starting dose of 30 mg daily, whereas ophthalmopathy patients were given high-dose intravenous methylprednisolone. A discovery cohort of roughly 96 patients, about 40 with Graves' ophthalmopathy and roughly 59 with stable Graves' hyperthyroidism, was used to find distinguishing TCR V-J signatures. In about 6 Graves' hyperthyroidism patients, the study also compared T-cell repertoires from thyroid tissue with T-cell repertoires from blood. Prospective prediction of ophthalmopathy was tested in an independent validation cohort of 18 hyperthyroidism patients and roughly 16 patients who later progressed to ophthalmopathy. According to the paper, TCR Vbeta CDR3 sequencing was carried out on some 140 peripheral blood samples, which came from under 50 ophthalmopathy, roughly 75 hyperthyroidism and around 17 progressor patients. For training and testing, the 80 to 100 patients in the discovery cohort were randomly divided in a 7:3 ratio. General conclusions and limits of the study: In cross-validation, a model built on a 13 V-J signature told ophthalmopathy apart from stable hyperthyroidism with just under 90% sensitivity and about 81% specificity, and in testing the same model reached 80%/75%. Most expanded thyroid clonotypes (frequency above 0.001) were also detected in blood, a finding suggesting that blood repertoires may reflect thyroid immune responses. During validation, the model predicted progression to ophthalmopathy a median of about 5.9 months ahead of onset, with roughly 65% sensitivity and under 85% specificity. Sample size was not statistically predetermined, and investigators were not blinded to group allocation.

From the cysteine through the phenylalanine, the CDR3 covers 15 amino acids. Here the CDR3 DNA is all that survives: 45 bases in frame from base 1. As encoded in the germline V gene, CDR1 is SNHLY while CDR2 is FYNNEI. Ends trimmed: V by 6 bases, J by 3 bases; bases unmatched to a gene: 4. TCR beta CDR3 regions were amplified from RNA transcripts. For the first round of RT-PCR on the TCR CDR3, the HTBI primer set was used together with the Qiagen OneStep RT-PCR kit. Libraries were constructed in a second round of multiplex PCR, after which size selection and purification were performed. Sequencing of the libraries was done on an Illumina HiSeq2000 using paired-end 100 bp reads. The source study handled its data this way. SOAPnuke was used to process the raw data, with reads discarded if the reads contained adapters or uncalled bases, had a mean Phred below 15, or lacked an exact constant-primer or identifier match. High-quality paired reads were merged using COPE v1.2.5, and each unique nucleotide sequence was defined as a clonotype. MiTCR v1.1 was used to align the clonotypes against IMGT TRBV, TRBD and TRBJ reference segments. The analysis was restricted to V-J combinations with a frequency above 0.0001, which together covered roughly 99% of the repertoires. A TCS score was defined as the ratio of F50 (clonal expansion) to E x V (chaos), with BLOSUM62-based TCRdist applied between CDR3 peptides within each V-J. Welch's t-statistics and random forest reduced roughly 500 V-J features to about 12, which were used in a naive Bayes classifier (R e1071). Using fastp at Q25 and MiXCR, TCRdb reprocessed the public reads and kept productive beta chains. Merged by CDR3 protein, the rows form single entries marked with the most common genes and DNA. TCRdb, not the authors, supplied the V and J calls. This sample has fewer than 350,000 distinct CDR3 sequences in its table, and over 15% of those were observed once. The top ten hold about 49% of the sample.

The receptor chain draws on TRBV2 and TRBJ2-3, and 12 junctional nucleotides match TRBD2. The TCR comes from a woman aged 50 to 60 with Graves' hyperthyroidism. Specimen: blood. The CDR3 region: CASRMTSGGTDTQYF. The sequenced DNA is TGTGCCAGCAGGATGACTAGCGGGGGAACAGATACGCAGTATTTT.